This T cell receptor (beta chain) was documented in a study of blood T cell repertoires in COVID-19. Study-wide background: Sources were T cells, B-cell-depleted T cells, or PBMCs; the material itself was cDNA or gDNA.

CDR3 size: 15 residues. V was shortened by 6 bases and J by 0 bases, with 11 bases between the two germline ends. Germline CDR1 MNHEY, CDR2 SVGAGI. Using immunoSEQ multiplex PCR, the repertoire was profiled, and TCRdb retains in-frame clones only, with some absent. Of 290,000 or so clones listed, around nine tenths are singletons. Individuals drawn from 20 to 30 US areas were about 18 to 95 years old. Participant-given clinical history determined each cohort assignment. Donors in Cohort 3 counted as recovered after two negative PCRs, clearance, or symptom resolution. Input material: PBMCs or T cells enriched from blood (not recorded which). The rearrangement links TRBV6-5 to TRBJ1-4; no clear D. The sequence was collected from a woman aged 18-29 years who had recovered from COVID-19. The CDR3 sequence: CASRSGRTTNEKLFF. CDR3 nucleotides: TGTGCCAGCAGGTCCGGGAGAACAACTAATGAAAAACTGTTTTTT.